This TCR beta chain was sequenced for a study of T cell responses to AZD1222 COVID-19 vaccine. For this clone: Its antigen is undetermined. Possible read error: a much larger clone is one base away.

General observations from the study: The CD4 TCRs associated with vaccination extended across spike and predominated at 160-218 and 743-854.

The method was immunoSEQ multiplex PCR; TCRdb's version includes in-frame clones alone and lacks a portion of them. The table lists under 80,000 clones, around 88% of them singletons, with about 20% in the top ten. The length of the CDR3 is 14 residues. CDR1 is SGHNT and CDR2 is YYREEE in the germline V gene (reference sequence). J gave up 2 bases and V 3 bases, and 3 bases lay outside the gene matches. The chain combines TRBV5-4 with TRBJ2-7; TRBD1 matches at 9 bases. Material: peripheral blood, obtained on day 0 of AZD1222 vaccination. The sequence was obtained from an adult in good health. The chain's CDR3 is CASSSGTGPYEQYF. DNA for the CDR3: TGTGCCAGCAGCTCCGGGACAGGGCCCTACGAGCAGTACTTC.